This T cell receptor (beta chain) is drawn from a study of T-cell memory formation after mild COVID-19. General study findings and limits: Most CD4+ clones that shrank were in CM and EM, while CD8+ ones turned up in EMRA. While clones contracting from day 15 to 85 were balanced between CD4 and CD8, later expanders leaned CD4+. Unconfirmed was the SARS-CoV-2 specificity of second-wave clones that peaked on day 37.

The V gene lost 3 bases and the J gene lost 7 bases, with 10 bases spanning the gap. The CDR3 spans 12 residues. The germline gives CDR1 SEHNR, CDR2 FQNEAQ (reference sequence). Concerning this clonotype itself: Its antigen is still unknown.

It was 5'RACE with constant-segment primers that produced the TCR alpha and TCR beta cDNA libraries, which carried sample barcodes and UMIs. TCRdb reanalysed the 5' RACE reads using MiXCR and keeps one entry per CDR3 protein. The sample contains around 130,000 distinct CDR3 sequences, around 15% of which appear only once. This clonotype originated in an adult woman who had mild COVID-19 (a few samples of this study predate the infection). Cell type and time point are not known. The specimen sequenced was PBMCs or a T cell subset sorted from them (not recorded which). The rearrangement links TRBV7-9 to TRBJ2-7, with D uncertain. DNA of the CDR3: TGTGCCAGCAGCTTGTTCTCGTGGGAGCAGTACTTC. Translated: CASSLFSWEQYF.